The rows below give T cell receptor beta chains drawn from one sample of a study of CD8 T cells in Susac syndrome. In TCRdb, the immunoSEQ multiplex PCR reads were re-called with MiXCR into one record per CDR3 protein. The repertoire has about 66,000 distinct CDR3 sequences, about 94% of them found once; the top ten carry roughly 0.55%. Sequencing was carried out using CD8+ T cells from PBMCs. These receptors were obtained from a human donor with multiple sclerosis. Both conserved end residues are part of each CDR3.

TRBV12-3/TRBV12-4,TRBJ2-3,CASSAYGRGSADTQYF
TRBV20-1,TRBJ2-1,CSARDLGGRLSYNEQFF
TRBV2,TRBJ2-7,CASSEAGGSSYEQYF
TRBV3-1,TRBJ1-2,CASSQAEMGPIYGYTF
TRBV20-1,TRBJ2-1,CSASNTGLGVPYNEQFF
TRBV4-3,TRBJ2-7,CASSQGEAYEQYF
TRBV7-9,TRBJ2-5,CASSLGGEETQYF
TRBV7-9,TRBJ2-7,CASSHRDDYEQYF
TRBV20-1,TRBJ1-5,CSAEKSGVGTQPQHF
TRBV29-1,TRBJ2-4,CSVGRDAKNIQYF
TRBV9,TRBJ1-1,CASSVGGAAPKDTEAFF
TRBV24-1,TRBJ1-1,CATSVTGNTEAFF
TRBV12-3/TRBV12-4,TRBJ2-1,CASSITNEQFF
TRBV27,TRBJ2-1,CASVHLGEQFF
TRBV2,TRBJ2-7,CASSEEDRAIYEQYF
TRBV5-6,TRBJ2-5,CASSLGNGETQYF
TRBV28,TRBJ2-7,CASSLGRENYEQYF
TRBV6-1,TRBJ2-7,CASSYRGTEQYF
TRBV3-1,TRBJ2-7,CASSQEQAYSPYEQYF
TRBV15,TRBJ1-5,CATSREVAGAGPQHF
TRBV5-1,TRBJ2-1,CASSSAGAYNEQFF
TRBV29-1,TRBJ1-1,CSVEKGGNTEAFF
TRBV27,TRBJ2-1,CASSLWGGQPGGEQFF
TRBV9,TRBJ2-7,CASSVGGSQFYEQYF
TRBV7-9,TRBJ1-2,CASRTGDFYGYTF
TRBV14,TRBJ2-5,CASSRPGQGQETQYF
TRBV25-1,TRBJ2-1,CASSEWGLADYNEQFF
TRBV12-5,TRBJ2-2,CASGLVGTANTGELFF
TRBV7-8,TRBJ1-2,CASNLDTDLNYGYTF
TRBV11-2,TRBJ1-2,CASSLELWDANYGYTF
TRBV10-3,TRBJ1-1,CAISESGREGTEAFF
TRBV24-1,TRBJ2-1,CATSDPKGWRNEQFF
TRBV28,TRBJ2-4,CASSFVSDEVAKNIQYF
TRBV9,TRBJ1-2,CASSREDSQYGYTF
TRBV4-2,TRBJ2-5,CASSQDLSWRETQYF
TRBV3-1,TRBJ1-2,CASSQDPSGGDGYTF
TRBV23-1,TRBJ1-5,CASSHDSKVSNQPQHF
TRBV7-9,TRBJ2-7,CASSPPMGALYEQYF
TRBV23-1,TRBJ2-1,CASSQSTPDRYDEQFF
TRBV2,TRBJ2-1,CASSETGISYNEQFF
TRBV25-1,TRBJ2-3,CASSEYSVPSTDTQYF
TRBV29-1,TRBJ2-1,CSVEERGAFGDEQFF
TRBV23-1,TRBJ2-5,CASSHGAGEDETQYF
TRBV9,TRBJ2-5,CASSASGRVQETQYF
TRBV29-1,TRBJ1-1,CSASSGGGTAEAFF
TRBV5-4,TRBJ2-7,CASSSPDSNEQYF